This TCR beta chain was identified during a study of early T cells in non-severe SARS-CoV-2 infection. Study information: Sequencing used unsorted whole-blood bulk RNA, so chains lack pairing. General study points: Comparison of clonotypes with VDJdb favored anti-spike CD8 responses while missing private and CD4 specificities.

This CDR3 contains 15 residues. In germline, CDR1 is SNHLY, CDR2 FYNNEI. The V segment lost 6 bases and the J segment 6 bases; nucleotides outside the gene matches: 10. Individual cDNA molecules carried attached unique molecular identifiers. TCRdb recomputed calls from the 5' RACE reads with MiXCR, one row per CDR3 protein. The sample has fewer than 75,000 distinct CDR3 sequences, around 20% seen once; the top ten hold 16%. This clonotype was seen a handful of times. What it recognizes is unknown. This TCR was recovered from an adult who was a healthcare worker with PCR-confirmed SARS-CoV-2 infection or an uninfected control (not recorded which). The chain uses TRBV2 and TRBJ2-3; 9 bases agree with TRBD1. The sample was whole blood, taken at baseline. CDR3 sequence (DNA): TGTGCCAGCAGCAATGCCGGGACAGGGATTGATACGCAGTATTTT. The encoded protein is CASSNAGTGIDTQYF. Full variable domain (outside the CDR3, taken from reference TRBV2 and TRBJ2-3): EPEVTQTPSHQVTQMGQEVILRCVPISNHLYFYWYRQILGQKVEFLVSFYNNEISEKSEIFDDQFSVERPDGSNFTLKIRSTKLEDSAMYFCASSNAGTGIDTQYFGPGTRLTVL.